These 31 T cell receptor beta chains were sequenced from one sample in a study of cytomegalovirus exposure and HLA in healthy donors. Primers for the PCR totalled 60 Vbeta and 13 Jbeta. TCRdb's table, derived via immunoSEQ multiplex PCR, lists solely in-frame clones and lacks some. The repertoire holds about 120,000 clones, with about 81% as singletons. What was sequenced was PBMCs. The receptors were sampled from a woman between 50 and 59 years old in good health and CMV-seropositive.

The V gene is TRBV4-1, the J gene TRBJ2-3; unclear D gene. Germline CDR1 reads MGHRA; CDR2 reads YSYEKL. V was cut by 4 bases and J by 0 bases, with 11 bases left in between. There are 15 residues in the CDR3. CDR3 protein: CASSPEEFSTDTQYF. The CDR3, as DNA: TGCGCCAGCAGCCCCGAGGAGTTCAGCACAGATACGCAGTATTTT.

The chain links TRBV10-1 to TRBJ2-7; 7 bases map to TRBD1. The J segment lost 3 bases and the V segment lost 2 bases, leaving 16 bases of the junction unmatched. Germline assignment: CDR1 WNHNN and CDR2 SYGVQD (reference sequence). CDR3 length: 18 amino acids. The CDR3 nucleotides read TGCGCCAGCAGTGAGCCCCAGACAGGGAACGGCTACTACTACGAGCAGTACTTC. It translates to CASSEPQTGNGYYYEQYF.

Here the CDR3 DNA reads TGTGCCAGCAGCTTAAGAGACAGCCTTAGGGGTTCCTATAATTCACCCCTCCACTTT. Translated, it gives CASSLRDSLRGSYNSPLHF. The rearrangement joins TRBV7-8 to TRBJ1-6; a possible D gene is TRBD1 (5 bases). Germline CDR1 and CDR2: SGHVS and FQNEAQ. V lost 2 bases and J 1 base, leaving 18 bases between the germline ends. The CDR3 consists of 19 residues.

The V call is TRBV5-1, the J call TRBJ1-1, with D perhaps TRBD1 (6 bases). Germline V gene sequence: CDR1 SGHRS, CDR2 YFSETQ. With 1 base removed from V and 6 bases from J, the gap between germline ends came to 13 bases. The CDR3 loop spans 14 amino acids. CDR3 nucleotide sequence: TGCGCCAGCAGCTTGAGGACAGCGCCGGCTGAAGCTTTCTTT. Translated: CASSLRTAPAEAFF.

The chain has TRBV19 and TRBJ2-2, with a tentative D call TRBD1 (5 bases). CDR1 and CDR2 (germline): LNHDA, SQIVND (reference sequence). This CDR3 spans 12 amino acids. The V gene lost 7 bases and the J gene lost 4 bases, with 7 bases spanning the gap. The CDR3 DNA sequence: TGTGCCAGTAAAACAGGCACCGGGGAGCTGTTTTTT. Translating it yields CASKTGTGELFF.

V is TRBV4-1 and J is TRBJ1-2; 9 bases match TRBD1. V shed 0 bases, J shed 4 bases, and the junction held 6 bases outside the gene matches. The V gene's germline CDR1 is MGHRA and CDR2 YSYEKL. There are 16 residues in the CDR3. The chain's CDR3 is CASSQDPGTGSYGYTF. CDR3 coding DNA: TGCGCCAGCAGCCAAGATCCCGGGACAGGGAGCTATGGCTACACCTTC.

This chain joins TRBV7-9 and TRBJ2-1; D perhaps matches TRBD2 (5 bases). Germline CDR1 SEHNR, CDR2 FQNEAQ (reference sequence). This CDR3 is 13 amino acids long. Trimming left V 0 bases short and J 8 bases short, with 8 bases between. CDR3 bases: TGTGCCAGCAGCTTAGCGGGAGTTGATGAGCAGTTCTTC. Amino acid sequence: CASSLAGVDEQFF.

V usage is TRBV6-5 and J usage is TRBJ2-5, with D unclear. The CDR3 length is 15 residues. Trimming pared 2 bases from V and 4 bases from J, leaving 14 bases between. The germline gives CDR1 MNHEY, CDR2 SVGAGI. In nucleotides, the CDR3 is TGTGCCAGCAGTTACCTCTCCACTGGTGGAGAGACCCAGTACTTC. Translating it yields CASSYLSTGGETQYF.

This clone was counted only a few times. The chain recombines TRBV13 with TRBJ2-5, with 7 bases identical to TRBD1. CDR1 and CDR2 (germline): PRHDT, FYEKMQ (reference sequence). The CDR3 consists of 15 residues. V dropped 1 base and J dropped 4; count of bases not matched to a gene: 6. The chain's CDR3 is CASSLVSNRGETQYF. CDR3 bases: TGTGCCAGCAGCTTAGTATCCAACAGGGGAGAGACCCAGTACTTC.

This clone was seen a single time. V is TRBV5-1 and J is TRBJ2-2, with 8 bases aligning to TRBD1. The junction had 3 bases not matched to a gene; V was cut back by 1 base and J by 1 base. There are 16 residues in the CDR3. In germline, CDR1 is SGHRS, CDR2 YFSETQ. CDR3 DNA sequence: TGCGCCAGCAGCTTGAGGGGACAGGAGAACACCGGGGAGCTGTTTTTT. This sequence encodes CASSLRGQENTGELFF.

The V call is TRBV5-1, the J call TRBJ1-2; the match to TRBD1 covers 9 bases. The trim removed 5 bases at V and 3 bases at J, leaving 5 bases unmatched. This CDR3 is 14 amino acids long. The germline gives CDR1 SGHRS, CDR2 YFSETQ. The DNA for the CDR3 is TGCGCCAGCAGTCCCGACAGGGGGTACTATGGCTACACCTTC. Its protein product is CASSPDRGYYGYTF.

The rearrangement uses TRBV2 and TRBJ2-3, with 13 bases lining up with TRBD2. This CDR3 has 18 amino acids. The ends lost 6 bases at V and 2 bases at J; junction bases unmatched: 11. The germline V gene has CDR1 SNHLY and CDR2 FYNNEI. CDR3 DNA: TGTGCCAGCAGGGCGACTAGCGGGGGGCATCCCGACACAGATACGCAGTATTTT. Its translation: CASRATSGGHPDTDTQYF.

V is TRBV7-9 and J is TRBJ2-1; D might be TRBD2 (6 bases). The CDR3 spans 15 residues. V dropped 4 bases and J dropped 4 bases, with 14 bases sitting between them. The V gene's germline CDR1 is SEHNR and CDR2 FQNEAQ (reference sequence). The DNA of the CDR3 is TGTGCCAGCAGCTCCCAGGGAGGTTCGTACAATGAGCAGTTCTTC. Its protein product is CASSSQGGSYNEQFF.

The chain has TRBV19 and TRBJ1-5, with 12 bases lining up with TRBD1. This CDR3 is built from 17 residues. Germline CDR1 and CDR2: LNHDA and SQIVND (reference sequence). Trimming cost V 3 bases and J 5 bases; bases outside gene matches: 8. The CDR3 reads CASSIMGQGARDQPQHF. In DNA, the CDR3 is TGTGCCAGTAGTATTATGGGACAGGGGGCTCGGGATCAGCCCCAGCATTTT.

This clone has just a few counts. This chain connects TRBV19 to TRBJ2-5, with TRBD1 matching over 7 bases. The CDR3 is made up of 13 amino acids. The trim removed 3 bases at V and 2 bases at J, leaving 0 bases unmatched. Germline assignment: CDR1 LNHDA and CDR2 SQIVND (reference sequence). The CDR3 coding sequence is TGTGCCAGTAGTATGGGACAGCAAGAGACCCAGTACTTC. Its translation: CASSMGQQETQYF.

Only a few counts were recorded for this clone. The V call is TRBV2, the J call TRBJ1-6; TRBD1 might be the D (5 bases). CDR1 and CDR2 (germline): SNHLY, FYNNEI. Trimming removed 5 bases at V and 0 bases at J, with 14 bases between. The CDR3 length is 17 residues. This chain's CDR3 is CASSPLRGSSYNSPLHF. The CDR3 nucleotides are TGTGCCAGCAGTCCCCTTCGGGGGAGCTCCTATAATTCACCCCTCCACTTT.

This chain uses TRBV4-2 with TRBJ2-7; TRBD1 might be the D (5 bases). CDR1 is LGHNA, CDR2 YNFKEQ, per germline. The CDR3 totals 14 residues. V was pared by 5 bases and J by 3 bases, with 14 bases between. DNA for the CDR3: TGTGCCAGCAGCACAGGACCCACTCACTACGAGCAGTACTTC. Protein product: CASSTGPTHYEQYF.

The gene calls are TRBV5-4 and TRBJ1-1, with D tentatively TRBD1 (5 bases). There are 14 residues in the CDR3. Trimming pared 6 bases from V and 6 bases from J, leaving 18 bases between. Per the germline V gene, CDR1 is SGHNT and CDR2 is YYREEE (reference sequence). CDR3 protein: CASKTSGGPPEAFF. In DNA form, the CDR3 reads TGTGCCAGCAAGACGTCGGGGGGTCCCCCTGAAGCTTTCTTT.

The chain combines TRBV9 with TRBJ2-1; D unresolved. CDR1 SGDLS and CDR2 YYNGEE come from the germline V gene. The CDR3 loop spans 15 amino acids. Trimming took off 3 bases at V and 1 base at J, with 11 bases between the two ends. CDR3 protein: CASSAQSRSYNEQFF. CDR3 sequence (DNA): TGTGCCAGCAGCGCACAGAGTAGATCCTACAATGAGCAGTTCTTC. Based on the CDR3 plus reference TRBV9 and TRBJ2-1, the full variable domain is DSGVTQTPKHLITATGQRVTLRCSPRSGDLSVYWYQQSLDQGLQFLIQYYNGEERAKGNILERFSAQQFPDLHSELNLSSLELGDSALYFCASSAQSRSYNEQFFGPGTRLTVL.

J is TRBJ2-7 and V is TRBV9, with TRBD2 as a possible D gene (5 bases). V was trimmed by 3 bases and J by 0 bases, leaving 16 bases between them. Germline CDR1 and CDR2: SGDLS and YYNGEE. The length of the CDR3 is 16 residues. For the CDR3, the DNA is TGTGCCAGCAGCGCTTCTACTCCGGGATACTCCTACGAGCAGTACTTC. Its translation: CASSASTPGYSYEQYF.

This rearrangement joins TRBV28 to TRBJ2-7; TRBD2 agrees at 8 bases. This CDR3 has 14 residues. Germline CDR1 is MDHEN and CDR2 is SYDVKM. V was pared by 5 bases and J by 0 bases, with 3 bases of the junction left unmatched. CDR3 amino acids: CASSDRGGSYEQYF. For the CDR3, the DNA is TGTGCCAGCAGTGACCGGGGGGGCTCCTACGAGCAGTACTTC.

This clone was picked up one time. V gene TRBV9 combines with J gene TRBJ2-3, with D possibly matching TRBD2 (6 bases). Germline CDR1 is SGDLS and CDR2 is YYNGEE. The CDR3 has 13 residues. Trimming pared 5 bases from V and 4 bases from J, leaving 11 bases between. This chain's CDR3 is CASRPTSSDTQYF. CDR3 nucleotide sequence: TGTGCCAGCAGACCTACTAGCTCAGATACGCAGTATTTT.

This clone appeared a single time. The rearrangement joins TRBV11-2 to TRBJ2-2; weak D call: TRBD1 (5 bases). Germline V CDR1 and CDR2: SGHAT, FQNNGV. The CDR3 loop spans 14 amino acids. Trimming stripped 5 bases from V and 1 base from J, with 8 bases between. CDR3 bases: TGTGCCAGCAGCAAACAGGTGAACACCGGGGAGCTGTTTTTT. It is translated as CASSKQVNTGELFF.

The chain carries TRBV11-2 and TRBJ2-7; a weak D match, TRBD1 (6 bases). This CDR3 comprises 15 residues. Trimming took 5 bases from V and 0 from J, leaving 14 bases between them. The germline gives CDR1 SGHAT, CDR2 FQNNGV. The CDR3 region is CASSPDRSSSYEQYF. CDR3 sequence (DNA): TGTGCCAGCAGCCCAGACAGGAGTAGCTCCTACGAGCAGTACTTC.

This clone was counted only a few times. This chain uses TRBV2 with TRBJ2-1, with D possibly matching TRBD2 (5 bases). The V gene lost 8 bases and the J gene lost 5 bases, with 13 bases spanning the gap. The CDR3 spans 13 residues. CDR1 and CDR2 (germline): SNHLY, FYNNEI. CDR3: CASVRDIHNEQFF. DNA of the CDR3: TGTGCCAGCGTCCGGGATATTCACAATGAGCAGTTCTTC.

The sample holds a few counts of this clone. The CDR3 loop is CSATGEEKLFF. The CDR3 DNA sequence: TGCAGTGCTACCGGGGAGGAAAAACTGTTTTTT. The rearrangement uses TRBV20-1 and TRBJ1-4; D is ambiguous. Trimming left V 4 bases short and J 8 bases short, with 8 bases between. CDR3 length: 11 residues. CDR1 is DFQATT, CDR2 SNEGSKA, per germline (reference sequence).

The chain employs TRBV7-9 and TRBJ2-1; tentatively, D is TRBD1 (6 bases). The CDR3 loop spans 15 amino acids. Germline V lookup: CDR1 SEHNR, CDR2 FQNEAQ (reference sequence). Deletions cut 3 bases from V and 9 bases from J, with 18 bases between. The CDR3 bases are TGTGCCAGCAGCTTTTCGGCACAGGGTGGGAGTGAGCAGTTCTTC. Its protein is CASSFSAQGGSEQFF. Filled out from reference TRBV7-9 and TRBJ2-1, the complete variable domain reads DTGVSQNPRHKITKRGQNVTFRCDPISEHNRLYWYRQTLGQGPEFLTYFQNEAQLEKSRLLSDRFSAERPKGSFSTLEIQRTEQGDSAMYLCASSFSAQGGSEQFFGPGTRLTVL.

This chain uses TRBV11-2 with TRBJ2-3; a possible D gene is TRBD1 (5 bases). CDR3 length: 17 amino acids. CDR1 and CDR2 (germline): SGHAT, FQNNGV. Trimming shortened V by 5 bases and J by 6 bases, and 24 bases separated the two germline ends. The CDR3: CASSRDSPQGGSDTQYF. As DNA, the CDR3 is TGTGCCAGCAGCAGAGATTCGCCCCAGGGCGGTTCGGATACGCAGTATTTT.

The chain links TRBV5-1 to TRBJ2-1; possible D gene TRBD1, 6 bases. Germline V lookup: CDR1 SGHRS, CDR2 YFSETQ. CDR3 length: 13 residues. Trimming cost V 0 bases and J 9 bases, with 10 bases left between them. For the CDR3, the DNA is TGCGCCAGCAGCTTGGCCGGGACACCTGAGCAGTTCTTC. Amino acids: CASSLAGTPEQFF.

The V and J genes are TRBV27 and TRBJ2-7; maybe TRBD2 (5 bases). V shed 5 bases and J shed 2 bases, with 10 bases lying between them. The CDR3 consists of 13 residues. The germline V gene has CDR1 MNHEY and CDR2 SMNVEV (reference sequence). CDR3 protein: CASSPRGAYEQYF. CDR3 coding DNA: TGTGCCAGCAGTCCTCGGGGAGCCTACGAGCAGTACTTC.

CDR3 in DNA: TGTGCTAGTGGCCCGAGTTTTGGGCGGGGGAACACCGGGGAGCTGTTTTTT. Amino acids: CASGPSFGRGNTGELFF. The chain is built from TRBV12-5 and TRBJ2-2; a possible D gene is TRBD2 (6 bases). V lost 6 bases to trimming and J lost 1 base, with 18 bases between them. This CDR3 has 17 amino acids. Germline assignment: CDR1 LGHNT and CDR2 FRNRAP.